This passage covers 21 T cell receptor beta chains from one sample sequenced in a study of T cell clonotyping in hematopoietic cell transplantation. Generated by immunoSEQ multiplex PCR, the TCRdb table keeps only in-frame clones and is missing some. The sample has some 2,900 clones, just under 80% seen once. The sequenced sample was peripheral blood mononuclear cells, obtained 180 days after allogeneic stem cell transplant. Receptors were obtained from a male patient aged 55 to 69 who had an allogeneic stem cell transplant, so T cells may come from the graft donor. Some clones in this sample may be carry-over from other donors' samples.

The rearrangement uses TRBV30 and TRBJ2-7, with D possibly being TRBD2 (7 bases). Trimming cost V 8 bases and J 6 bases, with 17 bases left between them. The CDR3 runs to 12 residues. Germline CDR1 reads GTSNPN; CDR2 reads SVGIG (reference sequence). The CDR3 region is CASRGGGVEQYF. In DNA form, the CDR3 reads TGTGCCAGCCGAGGAGGGGGGGTCGAGCAGTACTTC.

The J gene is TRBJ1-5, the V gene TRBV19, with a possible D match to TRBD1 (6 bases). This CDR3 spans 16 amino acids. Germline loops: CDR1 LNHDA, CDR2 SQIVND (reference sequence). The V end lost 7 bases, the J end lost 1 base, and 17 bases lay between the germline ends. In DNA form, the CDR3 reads TGTGCCAGTAACCGCGGGGGCACCTTAAGCAATCAGCCCCAGCATTTT. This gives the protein CASNRGGTLSNQPQHF.

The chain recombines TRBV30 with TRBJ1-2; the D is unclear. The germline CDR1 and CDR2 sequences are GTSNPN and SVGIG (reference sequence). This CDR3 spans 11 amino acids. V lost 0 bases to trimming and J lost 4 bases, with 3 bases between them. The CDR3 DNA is TGTGCCTGGAGTGTAGGCTATGGCTACACCTTC. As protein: CAWSVGYGYTF.

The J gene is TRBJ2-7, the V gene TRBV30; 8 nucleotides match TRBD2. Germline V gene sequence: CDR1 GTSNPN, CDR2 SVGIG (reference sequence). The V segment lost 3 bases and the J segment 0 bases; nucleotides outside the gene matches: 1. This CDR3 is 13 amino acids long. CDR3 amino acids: CAWRLAASYEQYF. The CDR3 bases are TGTGCCTGGAGACTAGCGGCCTCCTACGAGCAGTACTTC. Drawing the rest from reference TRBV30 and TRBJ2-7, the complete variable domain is SQTIHQWPATLVQPVGSPLSLECTVEGTSNPNLYWYRQAAGRGLQLLFYSVGIGQISSEVPQNLSASRPQDRQFILSSKKLLLSDSGFYLCAWRLAASYEQYFGPGTRLTVT.

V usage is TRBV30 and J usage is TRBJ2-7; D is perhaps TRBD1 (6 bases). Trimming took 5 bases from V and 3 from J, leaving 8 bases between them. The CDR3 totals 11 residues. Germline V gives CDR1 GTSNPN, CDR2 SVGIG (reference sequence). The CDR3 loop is CAWGQNYEQYF. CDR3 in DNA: TGTGCCTGGGGACAGAACTACGAGCAGTACTTC.

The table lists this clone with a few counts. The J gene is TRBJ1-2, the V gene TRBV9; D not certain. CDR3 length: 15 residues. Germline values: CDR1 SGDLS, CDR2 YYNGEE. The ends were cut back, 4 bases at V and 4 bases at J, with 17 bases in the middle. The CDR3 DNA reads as TGTGCCAGCAGCCTACGCCCCCAACCAAGCTATGGCTACACCTTC. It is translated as CASSLRPQPSYGYTF.

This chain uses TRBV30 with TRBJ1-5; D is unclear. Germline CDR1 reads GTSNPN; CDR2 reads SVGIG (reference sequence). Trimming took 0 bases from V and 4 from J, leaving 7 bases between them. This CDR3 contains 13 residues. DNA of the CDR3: TGTGCCTGGAGTGTAAAGGGAAATCAGCCCCAGCATTTT. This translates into CAWSVKGNQPQHF.

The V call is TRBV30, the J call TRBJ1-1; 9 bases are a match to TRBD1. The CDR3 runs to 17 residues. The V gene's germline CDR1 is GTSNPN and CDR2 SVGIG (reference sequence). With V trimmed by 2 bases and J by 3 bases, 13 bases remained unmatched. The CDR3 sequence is CAWSLGTGGGRDTEAFF. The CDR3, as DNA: TGTGCCTGGAGTCTTGGAACAGGGGGCGGAAGGGACACTGAAGCTTTCTTT.

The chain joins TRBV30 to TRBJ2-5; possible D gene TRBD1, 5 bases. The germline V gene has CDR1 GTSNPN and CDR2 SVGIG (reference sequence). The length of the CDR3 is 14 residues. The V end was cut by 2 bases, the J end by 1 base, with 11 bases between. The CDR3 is CAWSRGPSQETQYF. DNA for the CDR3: TGTGCCTGGAGTAGGGGTCCCTCCCAAGAGACCCAGTACTTC.

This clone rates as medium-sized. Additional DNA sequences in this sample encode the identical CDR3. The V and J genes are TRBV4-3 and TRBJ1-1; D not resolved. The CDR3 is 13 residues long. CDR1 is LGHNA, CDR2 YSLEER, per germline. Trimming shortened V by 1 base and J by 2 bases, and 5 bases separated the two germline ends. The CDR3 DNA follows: TGCGCCAGCAGCCAAGCAGGTAACACTGAAGCTTTCTTT. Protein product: CASSQAGNTEAFF.

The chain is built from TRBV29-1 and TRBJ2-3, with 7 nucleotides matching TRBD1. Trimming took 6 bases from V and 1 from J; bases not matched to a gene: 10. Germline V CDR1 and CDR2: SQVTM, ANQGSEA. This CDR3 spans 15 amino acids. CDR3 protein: CSVPPRDRGTDTQYF. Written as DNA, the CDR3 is TGCAGCGTACCCCCCCGGGACAGAGGCACAGATACGCAGTATTTT.

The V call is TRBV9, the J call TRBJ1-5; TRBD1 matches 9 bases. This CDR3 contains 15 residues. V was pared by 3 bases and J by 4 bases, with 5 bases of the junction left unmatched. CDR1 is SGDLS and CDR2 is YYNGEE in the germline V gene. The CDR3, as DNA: TGTGCCAGCAGCGCTACGGGACAGGGTAATCAGCCCCAGCATTTT. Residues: CASSATGQGNQPQHF.

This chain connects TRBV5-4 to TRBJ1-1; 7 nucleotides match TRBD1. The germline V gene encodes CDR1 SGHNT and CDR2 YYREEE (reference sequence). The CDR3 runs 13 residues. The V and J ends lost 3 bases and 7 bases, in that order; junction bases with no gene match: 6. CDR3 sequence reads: CASSSGQRYEAFF. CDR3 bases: TGTGCCAGCAGCTCGGGACAGCGCTATGAAGCTTTCTTT.

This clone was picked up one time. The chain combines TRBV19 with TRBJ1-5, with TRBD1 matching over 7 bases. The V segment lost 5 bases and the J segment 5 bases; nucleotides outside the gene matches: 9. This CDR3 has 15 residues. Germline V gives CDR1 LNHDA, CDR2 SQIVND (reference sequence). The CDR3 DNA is TGTGCCAGTAGTCCGCAGACAGGGTCCCATCAGCCCCAGCATTTT. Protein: CASSPQTGSHQPQHF.

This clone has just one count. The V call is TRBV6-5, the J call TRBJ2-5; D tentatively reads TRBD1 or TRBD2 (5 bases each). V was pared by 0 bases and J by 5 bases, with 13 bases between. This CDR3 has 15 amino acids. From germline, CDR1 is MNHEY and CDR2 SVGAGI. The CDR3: CASSYSPGSGETQYF. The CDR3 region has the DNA TGTGCCAGCAGTTACTCGCCAGGGAGTGGGGAGACCCAGTACTTC.

In DNA form, the CDR3 reads TGTGCCTGGAGTGTAAGGCTAGCGAGCTACGAGCAGTACTTC. Translation: CAWSVRLASYEQYF. V usage is TRBV30 and J usage is TRBJ2-7; weak D call: TRBD2 (6 bases). From germline, CDR1 is GTSNPN and CDR2 SVGIG (reference sequence). Trimming cost V 0 bases and J 3 bases, with 12 bases left between them. CDR3 size: 14 residues.

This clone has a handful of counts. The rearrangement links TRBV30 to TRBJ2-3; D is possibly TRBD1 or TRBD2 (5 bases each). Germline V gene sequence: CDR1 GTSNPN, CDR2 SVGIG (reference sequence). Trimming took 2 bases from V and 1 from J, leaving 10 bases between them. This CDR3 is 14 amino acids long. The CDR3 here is CAWSRQGGTDTQYF. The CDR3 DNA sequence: TGTGCCTGGAGTCGGCAGGGAGGCACAGATACGCAGTATTTT.

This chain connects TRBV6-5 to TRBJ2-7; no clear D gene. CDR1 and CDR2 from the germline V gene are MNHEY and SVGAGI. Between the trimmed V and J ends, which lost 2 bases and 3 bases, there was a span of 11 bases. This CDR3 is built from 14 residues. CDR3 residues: CASSYERLSYEQYF. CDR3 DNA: TGTGCCAGCAGTTACGAAAGACTCAGCTACGAGCAGTACTTC.

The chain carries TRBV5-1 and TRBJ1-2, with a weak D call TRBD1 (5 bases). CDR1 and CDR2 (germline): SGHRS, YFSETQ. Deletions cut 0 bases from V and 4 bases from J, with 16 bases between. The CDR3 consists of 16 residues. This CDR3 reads CASSLDGARIIYGYTF. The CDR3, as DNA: TGCGCCAGCAGCTTGGATGGGGCTCGGATTATCTATGGCTACACCTTC. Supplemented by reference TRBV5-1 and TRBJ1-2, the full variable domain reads KAGVTQTPRYLIKTRGQQVTLSCSPISGHRSVSWYQQTPGQGLQFLFEYFSETQRNKGNFPGRFSGRQFSNSRSEMNVSTLELGDSALYLCASSLDGARIIYGYTFGSGTRLTVV.

CDR3 nucleotides: TGTGCCAGCAGTCCAGGGTCCCCCGGGACCCAGTACTTC. Translated, it gives CASSPGSPGTQYF. The rearrangement uses TRBV6-1 and TRBJ2-5; D might be TRBD1 (5 bases). The germline V and J ends were trimmed by 5 bases and 7 bases, with 14 bases remaining between them. Germline CDR1 reads MNHNS; CDR2 reads SASEGT. The CDR3 consists of 13 residues.

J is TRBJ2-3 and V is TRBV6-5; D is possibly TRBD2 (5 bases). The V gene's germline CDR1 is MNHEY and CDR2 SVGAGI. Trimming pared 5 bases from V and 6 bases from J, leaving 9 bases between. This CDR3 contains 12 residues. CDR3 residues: CASSGLRDTQYF. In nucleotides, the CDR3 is TGTGCCAGCAGTGGACTCCGCGATACGCAGTATTTT.